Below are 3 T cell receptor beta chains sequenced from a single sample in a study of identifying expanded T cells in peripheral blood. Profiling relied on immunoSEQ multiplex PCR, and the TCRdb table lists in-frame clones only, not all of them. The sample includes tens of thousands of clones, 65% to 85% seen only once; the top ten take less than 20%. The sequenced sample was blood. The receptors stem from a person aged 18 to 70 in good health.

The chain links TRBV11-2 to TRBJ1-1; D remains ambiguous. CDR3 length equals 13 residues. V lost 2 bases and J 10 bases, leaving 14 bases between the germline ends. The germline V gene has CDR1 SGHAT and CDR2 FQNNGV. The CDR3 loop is CASSLKATLAAFF. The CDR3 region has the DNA TGTGCCAGCAGCTTAAAGGCCACACTCGCAGCTTTCTTT. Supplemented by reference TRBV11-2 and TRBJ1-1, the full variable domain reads EAGVAQSPRYKIIEKRQSVAFWCNPISGHATLYWYQQILGQGPKLLIQFQNNGVVDDSQLPKDRFSAERLKGVDSTLKIQPAKLEDSAVYLCASSLKATLAAFFGQGTRLTVV.

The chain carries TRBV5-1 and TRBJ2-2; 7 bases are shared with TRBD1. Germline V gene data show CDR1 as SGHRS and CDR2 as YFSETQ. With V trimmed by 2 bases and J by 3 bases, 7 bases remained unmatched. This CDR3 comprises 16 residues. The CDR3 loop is CASSFIDRADTGELFF. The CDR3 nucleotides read TGCGCCAGCAGCTTCATCGACAGGGCGGACACCGGGGAGCTGTTTTTT. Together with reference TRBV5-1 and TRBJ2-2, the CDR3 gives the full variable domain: KAGVTQTPRYLIKTRGQQVTLSCSPISGHRSVSWYQQTPGQGLQFLFEYFSETQRNKGNFPGRFSGRQFSNSRSEMNVSTLELGDSALYLCASSFIDRADTGELFFGEGSRLTVL.

The CDR3 nucleotides are TGTGCCAGCAGCTTAAGGCAGGGGAGGACCTACGAGCAGTACTTC. Encoded protein: CASSLRQGRTYEQYF. This sequence joins TRBV7-2 and TRBJ2-7; the D call may be TRBD1 or TRBD2 (6 bases each). V was clipped by 2 bases and J by 2 bases, with 13 bases between them. Germline-derived CDR1 and CDR2 are SGHTA and FQGNSA. The CDR3 contains 15 residues.